The clone carrying this TCR beta chain came up once. This sample was taken from a study of T cell changes during pregnancy in multiple sclerosis. The table came from immunoSEQ multiplex PCR; TCRdb's copy has only in-frame clones and leaves some out. The repertoire holds about 51,000 clones, with 80% to 95% as singletons. The J segment lost 8 bases and the V segment lost 9 bases, leaving 5 bases of the junction unmatched. This CDR3 spans 13 amino acids. Germline-derived CDR1 and CDR2 are LNHNV and YYDKDF (reference sequence). The J gene is TRBJ2-1, the V gene TRBV15; TRBD2 matches at 12 bases. The sequence was collected from a female donor with multiple sclerosis, enrolled in a pregnancy study. Sequencing used CD4+ T cells from peripheral blood mononuclear cells, obtained in the third trimester of pregnancy. The DNA for the CDR3 is TGTGCCACTAAGACTAGCGGGAGATATGAGCAGTTCTTC. Translation: CATKTSGRYEQFF.